This TCR beta chain originates from a study of beta chain features in type 1 diabetes. Overall study results and limits: A possible short-template PCR bias applies equally to patients and controls. Compared with healthy donors, patients appeared to share more similar naive, central memory and regulatory TCRB repertoires.

Sequenced material consisted of expressed TCRB transcripts (all of the isolated RNA was reverse transcribed). Clones were read by immunoSEQ multiplex PCR, and TCRdb kept only the in-frame ones, dropping some. Here the sample spans approximately 150,000 clones, about 9.8% being singletons. The CDR3 has 15 amino acids. V was clipped by 5 bases and J by 0 bases, with 11 bases between them. Germline assignment: CDR1 SGHTA and CDR2 FQGNSA. Blood was collected once per donor into heparin, averaging about 116 mL. Sorting produced populations that all topped 95% purity. A remark on this clone: As yet, its antigen is unknown.

The TCR was taken from a woman under 30 in good health. The rearrangement links TRBV7-2 to TRBJ1-3, with D perhaps matching TRBD1 (5 bases). Sample: central memory CD4+ T cells from blood. The CDR3 loop is CASSIDSFSGNTIYF. The DNA for the CDR3 is TGTGCCAGCAGCATAGACAGTTTCTCTGGAAACACCATATATTTT.